The clone carrying this TCR beta chain has only one observation. Clones were read by immunoSEQ multiplex PCR, and TCRdb kept only the in-frame ones, dropping some. Of hundreds of thousands of clones in the sample, less than 90% were seen once. This sample was taken from a study of blood T cell repertoires in COVID-19. Overall study: Acute and convalescent COVID-19 specimens originated in the United States, Italy and Spain.

The sequenced sample consisted of peripheral blood. The sequence was collected from a woman between 45 and 60 years old with COVID-19, enrolled during active disease.

This CDR3 is CASSVGSPANEQFF. CDR3 nucleotides: TGTGCCAGTAGCGTCGGGAGTCCGGCTAATGAGCAGTTCTTC. The gene calls are TRBV19 and TRBJ2-1; TRBD2 is a possible D gene (6 bases). Germline V gene data show CDR1 as LNHDA and CDR2 as SQIVND (reference sequence). The CDR3 has 14 amino acids. Between the trimmed V and J ends, which lost 6 bases and 7 bases, there was a span of 16 bases. Looking up the rest from reference TRBV19 and TRBJ2-1 gives the full variable domain: DGGITQSPKYLFRKEGQNVTLSCEQNLNHDAMYWYRQDPGQGLRLIYYSQIVNDFQKGDIAEGYSVSREKKESFPLTVTSAQKNPTAFYLCASSVGSPANEQFFGPGTRLTVL.